Each of the 29 T cell receptor beta chains below was sequenced from the same sample in a study of blood T cells in healthy people across ages. Together with a sample-barcoded 5' primer, a J-beta primer mix was included in a second PCR lasting about 6 to 11 cycles. From the 5' RACE reads, TCRdb called clonotypes with MiXCR, one entry per CDR3 protein. The sample has some 640,000 distinct CDR3 sequences; about 30% are singletons. Material for sequencing was blood. The source of these receptors is a woman of 80 years or more in good health.

A note on this clonotype: With a much larger clone just one base away, this may be a read error. The CDR3 sequence is CSAESGLVGCTF. The CDR3, as DNA: TGCAGTGCTGAATCGGGACTTGTCGGCTGCACCTTC. The chain joins TRBV20-1 to TRBJ1-2, with a possible D match to TRBD1 (5 bases). This CDR3 is built from 12 residues. The V gene's germline CDR1 is DFQATT and CDR2 SNEGSKA (reference sequence).

In this sample, this clonotype turned up many times. The chain combines TRBV12-3 or TRBV12-4 with TRBJ1-6, with D tentatively TRBD1 (6 bases). The CDR3 is made up of 11 amino acids. Trimming removed 7 bases from V and 18 bases from J, with 16 bases in between. In DNA, the CDR3 is TGTGCCAGCAATCTGGGGGACACCAGCCACTTT. Encoded protein: CASNLGDTSHF.

This chain connects TRBV9 to TRBJ2-7; 7 bases agree with TRBD2. This CDR3 contains 14 residues. With 4 bases clipped from V and 5 bases from J, the junction kept 9 bases outside the gene matches. Germline V CDR1 and CDR2: SGDLS, YYNGEE. CDR3: CASSLLGGSDEQYF. CDR3 bases: TGTGCCAGCAGCTTATTGGGAGGGTCGGACGAGCAGTACTTC.

This clonotype was picked up many times. The V call is TRBV12-3 or TRBV12-4, the J call TRBJ2-5; D is unresolved. The CDR3 covers 15 residues. Trimming removed 7 bases from V and 1 base from J, with 16 bases in between. The CDR3 nucleotides read TGTGCCAGCACCTTTAATGGGCAGGCCCAAGAGACCCAGTACTTC. This encodes CASTFNGQAQETQYF.

The gene calls are TRBV18 and TRBJ2-3; the D gene is possibly TRBD1 (6 bases). V was trimmed by 3 bases and J by 3 bases, leaving 16 bases between them. Germline CDR1 reads KGHSH; CDR2 reads LQKENI. The CDR3 has 16 residues. The CDR3 loop reads CASSPIDRLGTDTQYF. CDR3 nucleotide sequence: TGTGCCAGCTCACCTATAGACAGGCTGGGTACAGATACGCAGTATTTT.

The J gene is TRBJ2-3, the V gene TRBV12-3 or TRBV12-4; D is unresolved. The V and J ends lost 8 bases and 4 bases respectively, with 7 bases between them. CDR3 length equals 11 residues. The chain's CDR3 is CASVTADTQYF. CDR3 sequence (DNA): TGTGCCAGCGTGACCGCAGATACGCAGTATTTT.

This clonotype was observed many times. The chain uses TRBV30 and TRBJ2-1; D ambiguous. This CDR3 has 15 amino acids. CDR1 is GTSNPN, CDR2 SVGIG, per germline (reference sequence). The V gene lost 0 bases and the J gene lost 5 bases, with 14 bases spanning the gap. DNA for the CDR3: TGTGCCTGGAGTGTACTGGGTCGGACCAACAATGAGCAGTTCTTC. Translated, it gives CAWSVLGRTNNEQFF.

This clonotype was seen ten or more times. The gene calls are TRBV24-1 and TRBJ2-3, with D possibly TRBD1 on 6 matching bases. The germline V gene encodes CDR1 KGHDR and CDR2 SFDVKD. The length of the CDR3 is 14 residues. Trimming left V 6 bases short and J 2 bases short, with 11 bases between. The CDR3 here is CATSQGTYTDTQYF. CDR3 nucleotides: TGTGCCACCAGTCAGGGGACATACACAGATACGCAGTATTTT.

This clonotype was seen repeatedly, ten times or more. J is TRBJ2-1 and V is TRBV5-1, with D maybe TRBD2 (5 bases). The length of the CDR3 is 16 residues. Germline loops: CDR1 SGHRS, CDR2 YFSETQ. V lost 0 bases and J 9 bases, leaving 19 bases between the germline ends. Here the CDR3 reads CASSLDPGGAYFEQFF. CDR3 bases: TGCGCCAGCAGCTTGGATCCTGGAGGCGCCTACTTTGAGCAGTTCTTC.

This clonotype was counted at least ten times. V usage is TRBV20-1 and J usage is TRBJ2-4; 8 bases are shared with TRBD2. CDR1 and CDR2 (germline): DFQATT, SNEGSKA (reference sequence). Trimming at V came to 6 bases and at J to 13 bases, leaving 8 bases not matched to a gene. This CDR3 is 11 amino acids long. The CDR3 sequence: CSAEGREGQYF. CDR3 nucleotide sequence: TGCAGTGCAGAGGGCCGGGAGGGGCAGTACTTC.

The V and J genes are TRBV7-3 and TRBJ2-2; 8 bases are shared with TRBD1. With V trimmed by 7 bases and J by 7 bases, 2 bases remained unmatched. Germline V lookup: CDR1 SGHTA, CDR2 FQGTGA. The CDR3 has 12 residues. The CDR3 nucleotides are TGTGCCAGCACAGGGGGCAACGGGGAGCTGTTTTTT. It encodes CASTGGNGELFF.

This clonotype was detected ten times or more. The chain couples TRBV4-2 to TRBJ1-4; 7 bases fit TRBD1. Trimming cost V 7 bases and J 0 bases; bases outside gene matches: 14. The CDR3 has 18 residues. From germline, CDR1 is LGHNA and CDR2 YNFKEQ. The CDR3 loop is CASTSSPTGAATNEKLFF. The CDR3 bases are TGTGCCAGCACCTCATCACCCACAGGGGCCGCAACTAATGAAAAACTGTTTTTT.

The V call is TRBV20-1, the J call TRBJ2-2, with TRBD1 identical over 8 bases. The CDR3 loop spans 14 amino acids. CDR1 is DFQATT, CDR2 SNEGSKA, per germline (reference sequence). Losses at the gene ends were 5 bases for V and 3 bases for J; bases not matched to a gene: 5. CDR3 nucleotide sequence: TGCAGTGCTGGACAGGGCCCCCACACCGGGGAGCTGTTTTTT. Translated: CSAGQGPHTGELFF.

This clonotype has just a few counts. In DNA, the CDR3 is TGTGCCAGCAGCGTAGGAGACTTCGATTCACCCCTCCACTTT. It translates to CASSVGDFDSPLHF. This chain joins TRBV9 and TRBJ1-6, with unresolved D. CDR3 size: 14 residues. The germline CDR1 and CDR2 sequences are SGDLS and YYNGEE. Deletions cut 0 bases from V and 8 bases from J, with 9 bases between.

This clonotype was detected only a few times. The V call is TRBV5-8, the J call TRBJ2-5; D is possibly TRBD1 (6 bases). V gave up 7 bases and J gave up 7 bases, with 23 bases separating them. Germline CDR1 reads SGHTS; CDR2 reads YDEGEE. The CDR3 contains 15 residues. As DNA, the CDR3 is TGTGCCAGCTCTCCGGACAGTATCCCTGCATGGACCCAGTACTTC. The encoded protein is CASSPDSIPAWTQYF. Complete variable domain (other parts from reference TRBV5-8 and TRBJ2-5): EAGVTQSPTHLIKTRGQQATLRCSPISGHTSVYWYQQALGLGLQFLLWYDEGEERNRGNFPPRFSGRQFPNYSSELNVNALELEDSALYLCASSPDSIPAWTQYFGPGTRLLVL.

This clonotype was seen ten or more times. This chain links TRBV12-3 or TRBV12-4 with TRBJ2-3, with 8 bases identical to TRBD1. This CDR3 has 14 amino acids. V gave up 2 bases and J gave up 4 bases; unmatched junction bases: 2. CDR3 amino acids: CASSLTGGADTQYF. CDR3 nucleotide sequence: TGTGCCAGCAGTTTAACAGGGGGAGCAGATACGCAGTATTTT.

In its sample, this clonotype was seen many times. V usage is TRBV6-2 or TRBV6-3 and J usage is TRBJ2-3, with 7 nucleotides matching TRBD2. V trimming: 5 bases; J trimming: 4 bases; junction bases outside the gene matches: 12. The germline gives CDR1 MNHEY, CDR2 SVGEGT. CDR3 size: 16 residues. CDR3 DNA: TGTGCCAGCAGTCTCGGTGCACTCGCGGGAGCAGATACGCAGTATTTT. Its translation is CASSLGALAGADTQYF.

Comments on this clonotype: A much larger clone differs by one base, so this may be a read error. The V gene is TRBV20-1, the J gene TRBJ2-7; TRBD1 matches at 8 bases. Germline V gene lookup returns CDR1 DFQATT and CDR2 SNEGSKA (reference sequence). The CDR3 spans 13 residues. The trim removed 5 bases at V and 7 bases at J, leaving 10 bases unmatched. DNA for the CDR3: TGCAGTGCTCCTAGACAGGGGCTGGGTGAGCAGTACTTC. Protein: CSAPRQGLGEQYF.

As regards this clonotype: At one boundary the junction diverges from the germline segment, which might be a read error. The CDR3 region is CAWSEDKLGNNIYF. For the CDR3, the DNA is TGTGCCTGGAGTGAGGACAAATTGGGAAACAACATATATTTT. The rearrangement joins TRBV30 to TRBJ1-3; D perhaps matches TRBD1 (5 bases). CDR3 size: 14 residues. Germline CDR1 GTSNPN, CDR2 SVGIG (reference sequence).

This chain uses TRBV9 with TRBJ2-1, with 8 bases fitting TRBD1. CDR1 is SGDLS and CDR2 is YYNGEE in the germline V gene. Germline trimming cut 4 bases from V and 4 bases from J; bases unmatched to any gene: 7. The CDR3 has 15 amino acids. The CDR3 sequence is CASSSGQGGYNEQFF. CDR3 bases: TGTGCCAGCAGCTCAGGACAGGGCGGGTACAATGAGCAGTTCTTC.

This clonotype came up many times. The chain joins TRBV4-2 to TRBJ1-2; 8 bases line up with TRBD1. Trimming at V came to 5 bases and at J to 7 bases, leaving 9 bases not matched to a gene. The CDR3 sequence is 14 residues long. CDR1 and CDR2 (germline): LGHNA, YNFKEQ. The CDR3 sequence: CASSSHRGYSGYTF. CDR3 sequence (DNA): TGTGCCAGCAGCTCTCACAGGGGGTACAGTGGCTACACCTTC.

This clonotype appeared many times. The chain employs TRBV7-6 and TRBJ1-5; D is uncertain. CDR1 is SGHVS, CDR2 FNYEAQ, per germline. Trimming took 1 base from V and 3 from J, leaving 10 bases between them. CDR3 length: 15 residues. The CDR3 sequence is CASSLDEGFNQPQHF. The CDR3 nucleotides read TGTGCCAGCAGCTTAGACGAGGGATTCAATCAGCCCCAGCATTTT.

This chain links TRBV30 with TRBJ2-7; tentatively, D is TRBD1 (5 bases). V was cut by 0 bases and J by 4 bases, with 16 bases left in between. Germline V gene sequence: CDR1 GTSNPN, CDR2 SVGIG (reference sequence). This CDR3 region has 15 residues. In nucleotides, the CDR3 is TGTGCCTGGAGTGTGATGGGCAGGGTTGAGTACGAGCAGTACTTC. Its translation is CAWSVMGRVEYEQYF. Based on the CDR3 plus reference TRBV30 and TRBJ2-7, the full variable domain is SQTIHQWPATLVQPVGSPLSLECTVEGTSNPNLYWYRQAAGRGLQLLFYSVGIGQISSEVPQNLSASRPQDRQFILSSKKLLLSDSGFYLCAWSVMGRVEYEQYFGPGTRLTVT.

This clonotype came up many times. The chain recombines TRBV3-1 with TRBJ2-1, with 9 bases matching TRBD2. This CDR3 is built from 16 residues. Per germline, CDR1 LGHDT and CDR2 YNNKEL (reference sequence). V lost 4 bases to trimming and J lost 7 bases; unmatched junction nucleotides: 11. The CDR3 DNA reads as TGTGCCAGCAGCCTCTCGCTAGCGGGATTCGGGAATGAGCAGTTCTTC. Translating gives CASSLSLAGFGNEQFF.

This clonotype showed up just a few times. This may stem from a read error, because a much larger clone lies one nucleotide away. The chain has TRBV11-1 and TRBJ2-7; no firm D call. The V end was cut by 4 bases, the J end by 7 bases, with 14 bases between. The CDR3 is 13 amino acids. Germline V lookup: CDR1 SGHAT, CDR2 FQDESV (reference sequence). The CDR3 region is CASSSRVTDEQYF. The CDR3, as DNA: TGTGCCAGCAGCTCCCGGGTGACCGATGAGCAGTACTTC.

The chain carries TRBV5-1 and TRBJ2-7; no firm D call. Per germline, CDR1 SGHRS and CDR2 YFSETQ. Trimming took off 4 bases at V and 7 bases at J, with 9 bases between the two ends. This CDR3 has 11 residues. CDR3 nucleotide sequence: TGCGCCAGCAGCACCGGCTTTGAGCAGTACTTC. Translation gives CASSTGFEQYF. The complete variable domain, with remaining parts taken from reference TRBV5-1 and TRBJ2-7, reads KAGVTQTPRYLIKTRGQQVTLSCSPISGHRSVSWYQQTPGQGLQFLFEYFSETQRNKGNFPGRFSGRQFSNSRSEMNVSTLELGDSALYLCASSTGFEQYFGPGTRLTVT.

This clonotype was detected ten times or more. This chain links TRBV5-6 with TRBJ2-1, with 8 bases matching TRBD2. This CDR3 is built from 16 residues. The trim removed 0 bases at V and 0 bases at J, leaving 2 bases unmatched. The V gene's germline CDR1 is SGHDT and CDR2 YYEEEE. The CDR3 DNA reads as TGTGCCAGCAGCTTGGCGGGGGGGGGCTCCTACAATGAGCAGTTCTTC. Its protein is CASSLAGGGSYNEQFF.

This clonotype was detected a few times. The chain has TRBV5-1 and TRBJ2-7; D is perhaps TRBD1 (5 bases). Germline values: CDR1 SGHRS, CDR2 YFSETQ. The CDR3 length is 15 residues. Trimming took off 4 bases at V and 6 bases at J, with 20 bases between the two ends. DNA of the CDR3: TGCGCCAGCAGCCCCGAAGGTCCAGGGATGGGCGAGCAGTACTTC. It encodes CASSPEGPGMGEQYF.

The chain joins TRBV5-1 to TRBJ2-7; 10 bases agree with TRBD2. Germline CDR1 reads SGHRS; CDR2 reads YFSETQ. This CDR3 region has 16 residues. Trimming cost V 0 bases and J 2 bases; bases outside gene matches: 5. The CDR3 nucleotides read TGCGCCAGCAGCTTGGATTCAACTAGCGGGACCTACGAGCAGTACTTC. It specifies CASSLDSTSGTYEQYF.